This passage covers 11 T cell receptor beta chains from one sample sequenced in a study of shared clonotypes between healthy human individuals. Repertoires were generated with immunoSEQ multiplex PCR, while TCRdb's copy carries only in-frame clones and drops some. The data show about 340,000 clones, around 70% seen once. Input material: memory CD4+ T cells sorted from blood. The subset here: CD45RA-negative fraction. These receptor sequences come from a man aged 25 to 45 in good health.

This clone has more than one count but fewer than ten. The rearrangement joins TRBV10-3 to TRBJ1-2; D unclear. The CDR3 has 14 amino acids. Germline V gene lookup returns CDR1 ENHRY and CDR2 SYGVKD. V dropped 3 bases and J dropped 5 bases, with 13 bases sitting between them. The CDR3 DNA reads as TGTGCCATCAGTGACCCGCGGGCAGATTATGGCTACACCTTC. Encoded protein: CAISDPRADYGYTF.

This chain links TRBV6-1 with TRBJ2-7; possible D gene TRBD2, 6 bases. CDR3 length: 15 residues. CDR1 is MNHNS, CDR2 SASEGT, per germline. Trimming cost V 8 bases and J 2 bases, with 19 bases left between them. CDR3 coding DNA: TGTGCCAGCGAAAAGAGTTGGACTAACCCCTACGAGCAGTACTTC. It encodes CASEKSWTNPYEQYF.

This clone was seen more than once but under ten times. The genes are TRBV9 and TRBJ2-1, with TRBD1 identical over 8 bases. The CDR3 contains 15 residues. V shed 3 bases and J 15 bases; nucleotides not matched to a gene: 17. Germline lookup yields CDR1 SGDLS and CDR2 YYNGEE. The CDR3 coding sequence is TGTGCCAGCAGCGCCCGAGACTTGAGGACAGGGTTGTTGTTCTTC. It translates to CASSARDLRTGLLFF.

Only a few counts were recorded for this clone. V and J are TRBV5-1 and TRBJ2-5; 10 positions agree with TRBD1. The V gene's germline CDR1 is SGHRS and CDR2 YFSETQ. J was trimmed by 2 bases and V by 5 bases; bases with no gene match: 3. This CDR3 contains 14 residues. CDR3 DNA sequence: TGCGCCAGCAGACCGGGACAGGGGCAAGAGACCCAGTACTTC. Protein product: CASRPGQGQETQYF.

This rearrangement joins TRBV29-1 to TRBJ2-5; maybe TRBD1 (6 bases). The CDR3 is 12 amino acids. Germline-derived CDR1 and CDR2 are SQVTM and ANQGSEA. The ends were cut back, 6 bases at V and 2 bases at J, with 10 bases in the middle. The CDR3 spells CSVDSSQETQYF. The CDR3 coding sequence is TGCAGCGTGGACAGTTCGCAAGAGACCCAGTACTTC.

The CDR3 loop reads CASSLRQDPYGYTF. CDR3 nucleotides: TGTGCCAGCAGCCTTAGACAGGACCCATATGGCTACACCTTC. The V call is TRBV28, the J call TRBJ1-2; maybe TRBD1 (6 bases). This CDR3 is 14 amino acids long. Germline V gene data show CDR1 as MDHEN and CDR2 as SYDVKM. Between the trimmed V and J ends, which lost 6 bases and 5 bases, there was a span of 16 bases.

This sequence joins TRBV19 and TRBJ2-1, with D possibly matching TRBD2 (6 bases). In germline, CDR1 is LNHDA, CDR2 SQIVND (reference sequence). V shed 3 bases and J shed 4 bases, with 13 bases lying between them. This CDR3 has 15 amino acids. This chain's CDR3 is CASSMGGSGYNEQFF. CDR3 DNA: TGTGCCAGTAGTATGGGTGGGAGCGGGTACAATGAGCAGTTCTTC.

This clone was seen just once. V gene TRBV7-9 combines with J gene TRBJ2-3; a possible D gene is TRBD2 (6 bases). CDR1 is SEHNR and CDR2 is FQNEAQ in the germline V gene (reference sequence). V was shortened by 1 base and J by 0 bases, with 17 bases between the two germline ends. The CDR3 consists of 18 residues. The CDR3 region has the DNA TGTGCCAGCAGCTTAGGGCGGACTATGAGGTACAGCACAGATACGCAGTATTTT. Translating gives CASSLGRTMRYSTDTQYF.

In the case of this clone: Distinct nucleotide sequences in the sample also encode this CDR3. J is TRBJ2-7 and V is TRBV6-5; 7 bases agree with TRBD2. The CDR3 is made up of 14 amino acids. Germline V gene data show CDR1 as MNHEY and CDR2 as SVGAGI. The V gene end was trimmed by 2 bases and the J gene end by 4 bases; junction bases not matched to a gene: 5. CDR3 loop: CASSYGTGGYEQYF. As DNA, the CDR3 is TGTGCCAGCAGTTACGGTACGGGAGGTTACGAGCAGTACTTC.

This clone has a single count. The V gene is TRBV7-2, the J gene TRBJ1-1; D is possibly TRBD1 (5 bases). The V end lost 4 bases, the J end lost 0 bases, and 6 bases lay between the germline ends. There are 13 residues in the CDR3. Per germline, CDR1 SGHTA and CDR2 FQGNSA. CDR3 loop: CASSSRVNTEAFF. The CDR3 coding sequence is TGTGCCAGCAGCTCCAGGGTGAACACTGAAGCTTTCTTT. The complete variable domain, with remaining parts taken from reference TRBV7-2 and TRBJ1-1, reads GAGVSQSPSNKVTEKGKDVELRCDPISGHTALYWYRQSLGQGLEFLIYFQGNSAPDKSGLPSDRFSAERTGGSVSTLTIQRTQQEDSAVYLCASSSRVNTEAFFGQGTRLTVV.

CDR3 amino acids: CASSYSAEGEQFF. In nucleotides, the CDR3 is TGTGCCAGCAGTTACTCGGCAGAGGGGGAGCAGTTCTTC. This chain links TRBV6-6 with TRBJ2-1; the D gene could be TRBD1 or TRBD2 (5 bases each). V was pared by 0 bases and J by 10 bases, with 10 bases between. The CDR3 is made up of 13 amino acids. The germline V gene has CDR1 MNHNY and CDR2 SVGAGI (reference sequence).